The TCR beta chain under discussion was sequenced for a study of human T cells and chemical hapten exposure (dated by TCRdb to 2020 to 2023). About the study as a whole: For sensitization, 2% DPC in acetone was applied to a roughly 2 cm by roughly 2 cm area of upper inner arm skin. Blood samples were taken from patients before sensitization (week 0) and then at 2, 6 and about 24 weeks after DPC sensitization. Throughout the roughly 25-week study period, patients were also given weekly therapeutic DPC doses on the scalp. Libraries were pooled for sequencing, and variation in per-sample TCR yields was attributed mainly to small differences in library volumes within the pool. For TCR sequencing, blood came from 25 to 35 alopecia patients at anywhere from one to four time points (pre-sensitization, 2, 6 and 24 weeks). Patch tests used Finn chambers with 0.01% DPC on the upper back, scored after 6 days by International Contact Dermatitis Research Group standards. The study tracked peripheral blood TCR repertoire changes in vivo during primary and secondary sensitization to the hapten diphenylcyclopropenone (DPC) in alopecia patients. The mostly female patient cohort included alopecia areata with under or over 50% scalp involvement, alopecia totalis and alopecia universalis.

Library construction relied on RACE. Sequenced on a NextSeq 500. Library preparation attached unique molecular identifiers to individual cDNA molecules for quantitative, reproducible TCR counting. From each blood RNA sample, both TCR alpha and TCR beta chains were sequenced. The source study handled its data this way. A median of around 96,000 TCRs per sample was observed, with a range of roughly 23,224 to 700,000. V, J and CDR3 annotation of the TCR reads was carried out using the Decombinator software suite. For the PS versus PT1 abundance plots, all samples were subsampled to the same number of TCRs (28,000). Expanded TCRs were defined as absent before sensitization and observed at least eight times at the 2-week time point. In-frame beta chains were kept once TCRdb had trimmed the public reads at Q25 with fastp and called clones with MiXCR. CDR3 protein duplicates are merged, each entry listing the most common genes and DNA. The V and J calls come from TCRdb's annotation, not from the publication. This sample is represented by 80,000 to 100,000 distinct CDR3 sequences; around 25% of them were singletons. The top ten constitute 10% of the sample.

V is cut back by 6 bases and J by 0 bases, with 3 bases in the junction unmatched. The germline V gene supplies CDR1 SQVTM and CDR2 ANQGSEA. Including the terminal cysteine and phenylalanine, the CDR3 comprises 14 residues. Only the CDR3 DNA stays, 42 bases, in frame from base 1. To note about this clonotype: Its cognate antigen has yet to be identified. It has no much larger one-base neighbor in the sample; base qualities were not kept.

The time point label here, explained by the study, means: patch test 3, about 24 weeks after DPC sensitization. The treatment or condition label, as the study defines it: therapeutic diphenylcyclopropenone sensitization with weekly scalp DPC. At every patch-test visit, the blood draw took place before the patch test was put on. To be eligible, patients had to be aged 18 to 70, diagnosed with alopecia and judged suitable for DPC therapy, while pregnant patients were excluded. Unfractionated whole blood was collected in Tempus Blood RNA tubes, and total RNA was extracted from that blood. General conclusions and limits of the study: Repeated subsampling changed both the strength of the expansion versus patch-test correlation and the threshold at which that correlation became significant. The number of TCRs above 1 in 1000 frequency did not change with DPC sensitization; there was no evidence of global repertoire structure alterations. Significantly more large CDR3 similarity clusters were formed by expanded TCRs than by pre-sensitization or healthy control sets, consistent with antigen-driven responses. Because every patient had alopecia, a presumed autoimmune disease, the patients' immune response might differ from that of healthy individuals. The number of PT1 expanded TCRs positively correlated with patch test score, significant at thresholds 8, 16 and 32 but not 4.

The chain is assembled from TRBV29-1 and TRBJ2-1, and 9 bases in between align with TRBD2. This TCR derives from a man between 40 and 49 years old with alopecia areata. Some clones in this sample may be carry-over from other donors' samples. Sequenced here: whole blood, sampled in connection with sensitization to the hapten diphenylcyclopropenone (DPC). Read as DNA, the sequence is TGCAGCGTCGTTAGCGGGAGCTCCTACAATGAGCAGTTCTTC. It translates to CSVVSGSSYNEQFF.